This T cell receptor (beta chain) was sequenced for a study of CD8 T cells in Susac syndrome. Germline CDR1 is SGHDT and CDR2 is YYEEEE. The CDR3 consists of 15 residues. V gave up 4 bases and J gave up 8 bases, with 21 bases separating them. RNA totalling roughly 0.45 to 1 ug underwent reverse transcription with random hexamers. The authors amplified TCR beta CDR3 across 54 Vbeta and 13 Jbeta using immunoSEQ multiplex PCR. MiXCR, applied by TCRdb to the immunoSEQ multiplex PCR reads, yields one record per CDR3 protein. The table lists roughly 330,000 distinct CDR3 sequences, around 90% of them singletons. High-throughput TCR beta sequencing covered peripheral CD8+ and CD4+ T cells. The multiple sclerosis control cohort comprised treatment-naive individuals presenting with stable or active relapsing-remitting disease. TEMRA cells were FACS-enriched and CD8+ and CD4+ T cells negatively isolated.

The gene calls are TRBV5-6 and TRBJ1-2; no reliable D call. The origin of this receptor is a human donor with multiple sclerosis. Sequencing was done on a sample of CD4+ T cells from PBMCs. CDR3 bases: TGTGCCAGCAGCCTTCCCCCGGGAAGGTCTGGCGGCTACACCTTC. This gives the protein CASSLPPGRSGGYTF.